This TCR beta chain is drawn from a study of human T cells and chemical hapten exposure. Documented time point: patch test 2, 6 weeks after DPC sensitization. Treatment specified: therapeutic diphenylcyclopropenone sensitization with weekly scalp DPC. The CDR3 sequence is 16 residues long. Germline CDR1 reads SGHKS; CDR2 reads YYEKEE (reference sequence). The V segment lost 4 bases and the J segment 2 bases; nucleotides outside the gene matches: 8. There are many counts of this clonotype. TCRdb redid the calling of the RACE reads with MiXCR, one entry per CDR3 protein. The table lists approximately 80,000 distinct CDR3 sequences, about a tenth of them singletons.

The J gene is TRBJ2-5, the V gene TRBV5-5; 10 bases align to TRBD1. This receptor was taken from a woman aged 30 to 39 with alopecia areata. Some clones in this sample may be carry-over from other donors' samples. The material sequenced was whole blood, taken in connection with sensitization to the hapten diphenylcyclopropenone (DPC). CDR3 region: CASSPGQGMGQETQYF. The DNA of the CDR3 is TGTGCCAGCAGCCCGGGACAGGGGATGGGGCAAGAGACCCAGTACTTC.